The following is a TCR beta chain sequence with its context. Antigen unknown. This entry belongs to a study of response to subunit inactivated influenza vaccine. Findings of the study overall: Few additional T cells are recruited per seasonal influenza vaccination, authors suggested.

With V trimmed by 3 bases and J by 4 bases, 7 bases remained unmatched. In germline, CDR1 is DFQATT, CDR2 SNEGSKA (reference sequence). This CDR3 spans 14 amino acids. Via MiXCR, TCRdb re-called the RT-PCR reads, giving one row per CDR3 protein. This sample has around 790,000 distinct CDR3 sequences, with less than 25% found just once. The sequence was collected from a man over 45 who received an inactivated influenza vaccine. Here the sequenced sample was PBMCs from blood, taken more than 4 days after vaccination. V gene TRBV20-1 combines with J gene TRBJ2-5, with 8 bases aligning to TRBD2. The CDR3 region has the DNA TGCAGTGCTAGGAGAGCGGGAGAGCCAGAGACCCAGTACTTC. Amino acids: CSARRAGEPETQYF.